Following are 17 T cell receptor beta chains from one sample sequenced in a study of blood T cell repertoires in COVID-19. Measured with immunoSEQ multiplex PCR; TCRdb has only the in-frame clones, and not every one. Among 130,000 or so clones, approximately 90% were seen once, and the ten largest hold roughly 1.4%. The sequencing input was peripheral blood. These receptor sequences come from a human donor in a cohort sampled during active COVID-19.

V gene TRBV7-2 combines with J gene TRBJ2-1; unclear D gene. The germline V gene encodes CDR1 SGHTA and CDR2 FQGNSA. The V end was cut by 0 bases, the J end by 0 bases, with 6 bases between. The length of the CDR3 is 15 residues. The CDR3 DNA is TGTGCCAGCAGCTTAGCTGACTCCTCCTACAATGAGCAGTTCTTC. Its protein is CASSLADSSYNEQFF.

CDR3 loop: CASSAGPGTSQNTGELFF. In DNA form, the CDR3 reads TGCGCCAGCAGCGCCGGACCCGGGACTAGCCAAAACACCGGGGAGCTGTTTTTT. V is TRBV5-1 and J is TRBJ2-2; TRBD2 matches at 9 bases. The V gene end was trimmed by 4 bases and the J gene end by 2 bases; junction bases not matched to a gene: 12. Germline assignment: CDR1 SGHRS and CDR2 YFSETQ. CDR3 size: 18 residues.

CDR3 in DNA: TGTGCCAGCAGCTCACGCTCGGGACAGGGAGGGTTAGGCAATCAGCCCCAGCATTTT. This translates into CASSSRSGQGGLGNQPQHF. V is TRBV6-6 and J is TRBJ1-5; 9 nucleotides align to TRBD1. Germline trimming cut 6 bases from V and 2 bases from J; bases unmatched to any gene: 17. The CDR3 is 19 amino acids. Per the germline V gene, CDR1 is MNHNY and CDR2 is SVGAGI (reference sequence).

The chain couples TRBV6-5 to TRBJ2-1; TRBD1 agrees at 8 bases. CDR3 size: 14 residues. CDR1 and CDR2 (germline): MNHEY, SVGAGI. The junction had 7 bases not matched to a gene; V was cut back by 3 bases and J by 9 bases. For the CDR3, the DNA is TGTGCCAGCAGTTATGGGGCAGGGGGCATTGAGCAGTTCTTC. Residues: CASSYGAGGIEQFF.

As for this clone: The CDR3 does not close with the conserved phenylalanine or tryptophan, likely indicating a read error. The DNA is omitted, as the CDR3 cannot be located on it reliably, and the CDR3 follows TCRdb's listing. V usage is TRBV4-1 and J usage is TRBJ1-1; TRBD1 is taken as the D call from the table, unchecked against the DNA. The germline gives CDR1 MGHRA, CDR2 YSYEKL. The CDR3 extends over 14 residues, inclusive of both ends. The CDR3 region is CASSLIPGHGSFYT.

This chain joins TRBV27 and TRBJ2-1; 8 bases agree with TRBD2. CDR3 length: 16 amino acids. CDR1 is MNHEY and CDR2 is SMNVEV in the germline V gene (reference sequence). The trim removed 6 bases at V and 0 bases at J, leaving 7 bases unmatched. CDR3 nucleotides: TGTGCCAGCAGCAATACTAGCGGTAGCTCCTACAATGAGCAGTTCTTC. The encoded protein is CASSNTSGSSYNEQFF.

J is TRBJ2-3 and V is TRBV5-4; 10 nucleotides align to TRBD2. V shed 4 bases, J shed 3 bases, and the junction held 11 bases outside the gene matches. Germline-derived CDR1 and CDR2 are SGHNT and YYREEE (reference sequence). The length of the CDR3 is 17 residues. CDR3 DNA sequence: TGTGCCAGCAGCCAATATAGCGGGAGGAGTGAGACAGATACGCAGTATTTT. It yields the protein CASSQYSGRSETDTQYF.

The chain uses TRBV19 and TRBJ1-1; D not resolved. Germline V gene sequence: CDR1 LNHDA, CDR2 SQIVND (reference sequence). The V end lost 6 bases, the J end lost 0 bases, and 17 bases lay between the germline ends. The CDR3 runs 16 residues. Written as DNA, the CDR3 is TGTGCCAGTAGCCCTTTGAGGCTTGGCATGAACACTGAAGCTTTCTTT. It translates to CASSPLRLGMNTEAFF.

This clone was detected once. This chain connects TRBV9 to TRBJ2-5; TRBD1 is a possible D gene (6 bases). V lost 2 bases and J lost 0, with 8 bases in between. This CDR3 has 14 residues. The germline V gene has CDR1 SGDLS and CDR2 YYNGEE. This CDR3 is CASSVGDNQETQYF. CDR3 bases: TGTGCCAGCAGCGTTGGGGACAACCAAGAGACCCAGTACTTC.

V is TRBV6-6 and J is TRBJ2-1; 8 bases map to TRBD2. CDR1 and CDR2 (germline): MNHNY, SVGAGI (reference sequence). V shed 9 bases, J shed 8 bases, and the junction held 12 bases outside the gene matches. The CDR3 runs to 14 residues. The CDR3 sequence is CASPHRGGVDEQFF. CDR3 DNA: TGTGCCAGTCCCCATCGGGGGGGGGTGGATGAGCAGTTCTTC.

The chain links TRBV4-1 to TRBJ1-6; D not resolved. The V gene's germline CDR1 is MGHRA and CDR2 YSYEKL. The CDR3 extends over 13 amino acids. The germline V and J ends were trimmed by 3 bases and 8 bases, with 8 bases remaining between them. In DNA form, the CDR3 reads TGCGCCAGCAGCCATCCTCGAGATTCACCCCTCCACTTT. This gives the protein CASSHPRDSPLHF.

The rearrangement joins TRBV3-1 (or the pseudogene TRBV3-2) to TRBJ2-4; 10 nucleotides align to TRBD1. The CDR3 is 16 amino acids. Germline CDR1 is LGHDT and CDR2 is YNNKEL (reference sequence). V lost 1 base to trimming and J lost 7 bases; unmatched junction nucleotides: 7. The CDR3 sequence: CASSQGIAGQGNIQYF. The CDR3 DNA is TGTGCCAGCAGCCAAGGAATCGCGGGACAGGGGAACATTCAGTACTTC.

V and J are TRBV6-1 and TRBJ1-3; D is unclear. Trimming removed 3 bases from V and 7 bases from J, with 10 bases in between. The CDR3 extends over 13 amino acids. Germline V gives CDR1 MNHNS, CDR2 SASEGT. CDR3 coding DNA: TGTGCCAGCAGTGAGGGCCCGGCCAACACCATATATTTT. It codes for CASSEGPANTIYF.

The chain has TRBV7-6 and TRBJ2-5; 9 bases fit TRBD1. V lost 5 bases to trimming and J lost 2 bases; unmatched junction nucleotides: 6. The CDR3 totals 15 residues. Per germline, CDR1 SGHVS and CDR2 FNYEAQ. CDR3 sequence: CASSQRGTGQETQYF. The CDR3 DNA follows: TGTGCCAGCAGCCAACGCGGGACAGGGCAAGAGACCCAGTACTTC.

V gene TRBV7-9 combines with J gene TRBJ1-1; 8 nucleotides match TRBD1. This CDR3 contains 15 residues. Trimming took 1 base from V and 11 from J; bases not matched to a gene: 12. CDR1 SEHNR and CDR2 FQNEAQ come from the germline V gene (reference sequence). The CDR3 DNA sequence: TGTGCCAGCAGCTTAGTGGGACAGGAGGGATCGGGCGCTTTCTTT. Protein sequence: CASSLVGQEGSGAFF.

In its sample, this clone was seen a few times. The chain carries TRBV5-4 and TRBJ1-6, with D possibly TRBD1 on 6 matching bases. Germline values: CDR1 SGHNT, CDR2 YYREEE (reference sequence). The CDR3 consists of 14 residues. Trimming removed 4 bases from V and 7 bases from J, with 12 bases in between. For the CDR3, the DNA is TGTGCCAGCAGCAACGGACAGTTAAATTCACCCCTCCACTTT. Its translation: CASSNGQLNSPLHF.

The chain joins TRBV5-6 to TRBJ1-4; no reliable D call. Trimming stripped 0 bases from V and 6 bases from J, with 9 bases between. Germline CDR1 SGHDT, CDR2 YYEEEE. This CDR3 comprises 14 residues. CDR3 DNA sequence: TGTGCCAGCAGCTTGGTTAGTCTAGATGAAAAACTGTTTTTT. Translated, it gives CASSLVSLDEKLFF.